This T cell receptor beta chain was sequenced in a study of CD8 T cells in ankylosing spondylitis. In making TCR beta libraries, quantitative 5'-RACE with molecular barcodes was used. TCRdb re-analysed the 5' RACE reads in MiXCR, keeping a single row per CDR3 protein. The sample includes approximately 350,000 distinct CDR3 sequences, roughly 15% of them seen just once. A few counts support this clonotype. This clonotype originated in a male donor with ankylosing spondylitis or in good health (not recorded which). The specimen was blood, either unsorted or a sorted T cell fraction (not recorded which).

This CDR3 is CASSSPGHSYEQYF. The CDR3 DNA reads TGCGCCAGCAGCTCCCCAGGACACTCCTACGAGCAGTACTTC. The V gene is TRBV5-1, the J gene TRBJ2-7; tentative D call: TRBD1 (5 bases). V was trimmed by 3 bases and J by 0 bases, leaving 10 bases between them. CDR3 length: 14 residues. Germline V gene sequence: CDR1 SGHRS, CDR2 YFSETQ. The variable domain in full, completed from reference TRBV5-1 and TRBJ2-7, reads KAGVTQTPRYLIKTRGQQVTLSCSPISGHRSVSWYQQTPGQGLQFLFEYFSETQRNKGNFPGRFSGRQFSNSRSEMNVSTLELGDSALYLCASSSPGHSYEQYFGPGTRLTVT.